A single sample gave rise to the 13 T cell receptor beta chains below, sequenced in a study of T cells in Graves' hyperthyroidism and ophthalmopathy. RNA transcripts served as the template for amplifying TCR beta CDR3 regions. Using the HTBI primer set, a first-round RT-PCR was run on the TCR CDR3. TCRdb ran MiXCR on the multiplex PCR reads and lists one entry per CDR3 protein. This repertoire shows almost 350,000 distinct CDR3 sequences, 15% to 20% found once; its top ten account for 15% to 19%. Sequencing input: blood. The receptors come from a woman between 40 and 50 years old with Graves' ophthalmopathy.

This clonotype was recorded many times. The chain combines TRBV20-1 with TRBJ2-7; the D gene is possibly TRBD1 (6 bases). CDR1 is DFQATT and CDR2 is SNEGSKA in the germline V gene (reference sequence). The CDR3 is 13 amino acids. The V end lost 7 bases, the J end lost 5 bases, and 18 bases lay between the germline ends. This chain's CDR3 is CSDSRAGVDEQYF. The CDR3 region has the DNA TGCAGTGACAGCAGGGCAGGGGTAGACGAGCAGTACTTC.

V gene TRBV28 combines with J gene TRBJ1-5, with unresolved D. The CDR3 consists of 13 residues. Germline-derived CDR1 and CDR2 are MDHEN and SYDVKM. Trimming removed 3 bases from V and 3 bases from J, with 6 bases in between. CDR3 DNA: TGTGCCAGCAGTTTTAGGACCAATCAGCCCCAGCATTTT. Its translation: CASSFRTNQPQHF.

The V gene is TRBV28, the J gene TRBJ2-7; 10 positions match TRBD2. The CDR3 contains 17 residues. The junction had 8 bases not matched to a gene; V was cut back by 3 bases and J by 0 bases. Per the germline V gene, CDR1 is MDHEN and CDR2 is SYDVKM. The CDR3 spells CASSLKLAGPSSYEQYF. The CDR3 DNA is TGTGCCAGCAGTTTGAAACTAGCGGGGCCGAGCTCCTACGAGCAGTACTTC.

In this sample, this clonotype turned up many times. This may stem from a read error, because a much larger clone lies one nucleotide away. J is TRBJ2-7 and V is TRBV11-2; D is uncertain. The germline CDR1 and CDR2 sequences are SGHAT and FQNNGV. CDR3 size: 12 residues. V lost 3 bases, J lost 3 bases, and 6 bases lay in between. This CDR3 is CASSFARYEQYF. The CDR3 bases are TGTGCCAGCAGCTTTGCCCGCTACGAGCAGTACTTC.

The V and J genes are TRBV6-2 or TRBV6-3 and TRBJ2-7; D is undetermined. The CDR3 extends over 18 amino acids. Germline V gene sequence: CDR1 MNHEY, CDR2 SVGEGT. V was pared by 7 bases and J by 2 bases, with 27 bases between. CDR3 nucleotides: TGTGCCAGCACCGACCAGGAGCGCCGGAAGAAGGGTCCCTACGAGCAGTACTTC. Its protein product is CASTDQERRKKGPYEQYF.

This clonotype showed up many times. The J gene is TRBJ2-6, the V gene TRBV30; the D is unclear. The CDR3 is 15 amino acids. The V end was cut by 0 bases, the J end by 0 bases, with 6 bases between. From germline, CDR1 is GTSNPN and CDR2 SVGIG (reference sequence). DNA for the CDR3: TGTGCCTGGAGTGTACGTGGCTCTGGGGCCAACGTCCTGACTTTC. It encodes CAWSVRGSGANVLTF.

The genes are TRBV28 and TRBJ2-5; D is possibly TRBD1 (7 bases). Trimming cost V 6 bases and J 7 bases, with 21 bases left between them. This CDR3 has 15 amino acids. Germline CDR1 and CDR2: MDHEN and SYDVKM. This chain's CDR3 is CASRFLEGARRTQYF. Written as DNA, the CDR3 is TGTGCCAGCAGGTTTCTGGAGGGGGCCCGACGGACCCAGTACTTC.

This clonotype occurred many times. The chain joins TRBV19 to TRBJ2-2; D could derive from TRBD1 or TRBD2 (5 bases each). CDR3 size: 15 residues. Trimming left V 9 bases short and J 1 base short, with 15 bases between. From germline, CDR1 is LNHDA and CDR2 SQIVND (reference sequence). This CDR3 is CASKTGTLNTGELFF. Here the CDR3 DNA reads TGTGCCAGCAAGACCGGGACCCTGAACACCGGGGAGCTGTTTTTT.

This clonotype occurred many times. V is TRBV28 and J is TRBJ1-1; 7 bases are a match to TRBD1. V shed 5 bases, J shed 7 bases, and the junction held 16 bases outside the gene matches. This CDR3 is 16 amino acids long. Germline values: CDR1 MDHEN, CDR2 SYDVKM. The CDR3 loop is CASSRAKTGTAFEAFF. As DNA, the CDR3 is TGTGCCAGCAGTCGCGCGAAGACCGGGACAGCGTTTGAAGCTTTCTTT.

This clonotype was detected many times. The genes are TRBV28 and TRBJ2-2; TRBD1 matches at 7 bases. After removal of 5 bases from V and 6 bases from J, the junction contained 9 bases not matched to a gene. There are 15 residues in the CDR3. CDR1 is MDHEN, CDR2 SYDVKM, per germline. CDR3 region: CASSDRQGLSGELFF. As DNA, the CDR3 is TGTGCCAGCAGTGACAGACAGGGTTTGTCCGGGGAGCTGTTTTTT.

Ten or more counts support this clonotype. The chain is built from TRBV11-1 and TRBJ1-2, with no clear D. Trimming cost V 1 base and J 4 bases, with 16 bases left between them. The CDR3 covers 16 residues. Germline V gene sequence: CDR1 SGHAT, CDR2 FQDESV (reference sequence). The CDR3 loop reads CASSLEAVPRGYGYTF. The DNA for the CDR3 is TGTGCCAGCAGCTTAGAGGCTGTCCCGCGGGGCTATGGCTACACCTTC. Full variable domain (outside the CDR3, taken from reference TRBV11-1 and TRBJ1-2): EAEVAQSPRYKITEKSQAVAFWCDPISGHATLYWYRQILGQGPELLVQFQDESVVDDSQLPKDRFSAERLKGVDSTLKIQPAELGDSAMYLCASSLEAVPRGYGYTFGSGTRLTVV.

This clonotype was observed many times. The chain uses TRBV27 and TRBJ2-2; a weak D match, TRBD1 (5 bases). The V and J ends lost 7 bases and 1 base respectively, with 7 bases between them. The CDR3 runs 13 residues. The germline CDR1 and CDR2 sequences are MNHEY and SMNVEV (reference sequence). The CDR3 region has the DNA TGTGCCAGCATAAGGGGGAACACCGGGGAGCTGTTTTTT. Translated, it gives CASIRGNTGELFF.

This clonotype showed up many times. The chain carries TRBV24-1 and TRBJ1-1, with D hard to call. The CDR3 contains 14 residues. Per the germline V gene, CDR1 is KGHDR and CDR2 is SFDVKD. Trimming stripped 3 bases from V and 4 bases from J, with 11 bases between. The CDR3, as DNA: TGTGCCACCAGTGATCAGCGGGATGGCACTGAAGCTTTCTTT. This translates into CATSDQRDGTEAFF.